What follows are 7 T cell receptor beta chains derived from one specimen sequenced in a study of CD8+CD57+ T cells in acquired aplastic anemia. Those patients picked for sequencing had displayed CD8+CD57+ cell expansion on flow cytometry. The TCR beta profiling, which covered VDJ combination and CDR3 sequence, was carried out using genomic DNA as the template. One entry per CDR3 protein results from TCRdb running MiXCR on the reads. The table records a few hundred thousand distinct CDR3 sequences, 45% to 65% of them present only once. The sequencing input was sorted CD4+, CD8+, or CD8+CD57+ T cells (not recorded which) from PBMCs. These receptors all come from a human donor with aplastic anemia.

This clonotype has a count of ten or more. The CDR3 nucleotides are TGTGCCAGCAGCCAACCGGGAGGGAAGCTCTACGAGCAGTACTTC. The encoded protein is CASSQPGGKLYEQYF. This chain uses TRBV3-1 with TRBJ2-7; 8 bases fit TRBD2. Germline lookup yields CDR1 LGHDT and CDR2 YNNKEL (reference sequence). This CDR3 spans 15 amino acids. Trimming at V came to 2 bases and at J to 3 bases, leaving 6 bases not matched to a gene.

This clonotype has a count of ten or more. The chain joins TRBV5-8 to TRBJ1-1; D call uncertain. Germline-derived CDR1 and CDR2 are SGHTS and YDEGEE. V lost 3 bases and J lost 1, with 7 bases in between. This CDR3 has 13 amino acids. The CDR3 loop is CASSSGRNTEAFF. The CDR3 region has the DNA TGTGCCAGCAGCTCCGGACGGAACACTGAAGCTTTCTTT.

As for this clonotype: Sequence at one end of the junction differs from germline and may be a read error. The J gene is TRBJ2-1, the V gene TRBV2; 8 bases are a match to TRBD1. The CDR3 spans 15 residues. The germline V gene encodes CDR1 SNHLY and CDR2 FYNNEI. The CDR3 protein is CASSEVTGVTNEQFF. CDR3 in DNA: TGTGCCAGCAGCGAAGTGACAGGGGTAACCAATGAGCAGTTCTTC.

In its sample, this clonotype was seen a few times. The chain links TRBV10-2 to TRBJ1-3; D gene ambiguous. This CDR3 has 15 residues. Germline lookup yields CDR1 WSHSY and CDR2 SAAADI. Trimming shortened V by 4 bases and J by 2 bases, and 12 bases separated the two germline ends. This CDR3 reads CASSAIGQTGNTIYF. CDR3 sequence (DNA): TGCGCCAGCAGTGCGATCGGGCAAACTGGAAACACCATATATTTT.

The chain links TRBV7-7 to TRBJ1-5; 8 bases line up with TRBD1. The CDR3 consists of 18 residues. CDR1 is SSHAT, CDR2 FNYEAQ, per germline (reference sequence). V lost 2 bases, J lost 11 bases, and 20 bases stayed unmatched. CDR3 nucleotide sequence: TGTGCCAGCAGCTTATCATGGTCCGGGCAGGGGGCTAGTGAGACCCAGCATTTT. Protein: CASSLSWSGQGASETQHF.

The J gene is TRBJ1-1, the V gene TRBV25-1; D is possibly TRBD1 (5 bases). V lost 2 bases to trimming and J lost 1 base, with 14 bases between them. Looked up from germline, CDR1 is MGHDK and CDR2 is SYGVNS. The CDR3 consists of 16 residues. This CDR3 is CASSEGGVSGNTEAFF. CDR3 nucleotide sequence: TGTGCCAGCAGTGAAGGGGGGGTCTCCGGGAACACTGAAGCTTTCTTT.

This rearrangement joins TRBV7-8 to TRBJ2-7; tentative D call: TRBD2 (5 bases). Between the trimmed V and J ends, which lost 6 bases and 5 bases, there was a span of 17 bases. The CDR3 is made up of 14 amino acids. Germline assignment: CDR1 SGHVS and CDR2 FQNEAQ. The CDR3 nucleotides are TGTGCCAGCAGTCTACGACGGGAAGCCCACGAGCAGTACTTC. This encodes CASSLRREAHEQYF. Together with reference TRBV7-8 and TRBJ2-7, the CDR3 gives the full variable domain: GAGVSQSPRYKVAKRGQDVALRCDPISGHVSLFWYQQALGQGPEFLTYFQNEAQLDKSGLPSDRFFAERPEGSVSTLKIQRTQQEDSAVYLCASSLRREAHEQYFGPGTRLTVT.